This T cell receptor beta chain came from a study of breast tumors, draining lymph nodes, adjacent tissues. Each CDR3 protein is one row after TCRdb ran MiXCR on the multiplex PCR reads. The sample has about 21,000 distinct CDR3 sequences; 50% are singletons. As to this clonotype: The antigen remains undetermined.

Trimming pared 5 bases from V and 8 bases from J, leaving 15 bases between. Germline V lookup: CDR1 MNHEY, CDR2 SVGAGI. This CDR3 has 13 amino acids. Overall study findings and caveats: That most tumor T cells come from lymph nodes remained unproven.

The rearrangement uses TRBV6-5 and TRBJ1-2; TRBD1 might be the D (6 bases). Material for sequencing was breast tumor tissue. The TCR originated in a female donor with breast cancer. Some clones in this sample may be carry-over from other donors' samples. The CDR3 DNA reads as TGTGCCAGCAGTCACACGGGACAAATGGGCTACACCTTC. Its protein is CASSHTGQMGYTF.